The T cell receptor (beta chain) described here comes from a study of breast tumors, draining lymph nodes, adjacent tissues. TCRdb reanalysed the multiplex PCR reads using MiXCR and keeps one entry per CDR3 protein. The sample lists about 130,000 distinct CDR3 sequences, roughly 20% occurring once. Breast cancer patients provided tissue from their axillary draining lymph nodes. On this clonotype itself: This may be a read error, as it is one base from a much larger clone.

Deletions cut 5 bases from V and 5 bases from J, with 19 bases between. The CDR3 contains 16 residues. CDR1 is LNHDA and CDR2 is SQIVND in the germline V gene (reference sequence). This sequence joins TRBV19 and TRBJ2-1; tentatively, D is TRBD1 (5 bases). The sample comprised axillary lymph node tissue. The TCR was taken from a female donor with breast cancer. Some clones in this sample may be carry-over from other donors' samples. In DNA, the CDR3 is TGTGCCAGTAGTTGGTGGTCCGCAGGGCAAAACAATGAGCAGTTCTTC. It specifies CASSWWSAGQNNEQFF.